These 16 T cell receptor beta chains originate from one sample sequenced in a study of Ad26.COV2.S vaccination and SARS-CoV-2 variants. Treatment indicated: 19 received Ad26.COV2.S at low or high dose, single or two shots; several received placebo; per-sample allocation not given. Samples analyzed were those drawn on day 63 after the first vaccine or placebo injection. The assay was immunoSEQ multiplex PCR, and TCRdb's table has in-frame clones only and misses some. The sample has about 450,000 clones, roughly nine tenths seen once. The specimen was peripheral blood, collected in a trial of Ad26.COV2.S vaccine versus placebo. These receptors came from a person between 18 and 65 years old who received the Ad26.COV2.S COVID-19 vaccine or a placebo.

V usage is TRBV5-1 and J usage is TRBJ2-5, with 10 bases aligning to TRBD1. Germline-derived CDR1 and CDR2 are SGHRS and YFSETQ. The V gene end was trimmed by 3 bases and the J gene end by 3 bases; junction bases not matched to a gene: 5. This CDR3 is built from 15 residues. The CDR3 bases are TGCGCCAGCAGCTCCACCGGGACAGGGGAAGAGACCCAGTACTTC. Translation: CASSSTGTGEETQYF.

The chain combines TRBV9 with TRBJ1-5, with 10 bases fitting TRBD1. Trimming removed 2 bases from V and 9 bases from J; junction bases left unmatched: 5. CDR3 length: 14 amino acids. In germline, CDR1 is SGDLS, CDR2 YYNGEE. Here the CDR3 reads CASSVRDRGTPQHF. CDR3 DNA sequence: TGTGCCAGCAGCGTGCGGGACAGGGGAACGCCCCAGCATTTT.

This chain connects TRBV9 to TRBJ2-5; tentatively, D is TRBD1 (5 bases). V lost 0 bases and J 5 bases, leaving 8 bases between the germline ends. Germline values: CDR1 SGDLS, CDR2 YYNGEE. CDR3 length equals 13 residues. CDR3 in amino acids: CASSVGQMETQYF. The CDR3 DNA is TGTGCCAGCAGCGTAGGACAGATGGAGACCCAGTACTTC.

This clone was detected a few times. This chain joins TRBV6-4 and TRBJ1-6; D uncertain. The CDR3 sequence is 13 residues long. V lost 2 bases and J 5 bases, leaving 4 bases between the germline ends. CDR1 MRHNA and CDR2 SNTAGT come from the germline V gene. The CDR3 sequence: CASSDRDNSPLHF. CDR3 nucleotides: TGTGCCAGCAGTGACAGGGATAATTCACCCCTCCACTTT.

The chain couples TRBV30 to TRBJ1-4; D gene ambiguous. V was shortened by 4 bases and J by 8 bases, with 17 bases between the two germline ends. Germline loops: CDR1 GTSNPN, CDR2 SVGIG (reference sequence). The CDR3 contains 14 residues. The DNA of the CDR3 is TGTGCCTGGAAGGTTCCACAGTTCGGCGAAAAACTGTTTTTT. It codes for CAWKVPQFGEKLFF.

The CDR3 loop reads CASSPTYRQAWNQPQHF. The CDR3 DNA follows: TGTGCCAGCAGCCCTACATACCGACAGGCTTGGAATCAGCCCCAGCATTTT. The chain recombines TRBV4-2 with TRBJ1-5; maybe TRBD1 (6 bases). Trimming took 4 bases from V and 4 from J, leaving 20 bases between them. The CDR3 has 17 residues. Germline loops: CDR1 LGHNA, CDR2 YNFKEQ.

The CDR3 loop is CASSYSGGVTEAFF. CDR3 nucleotide sequence: TGTGCCAGCAGTTACTCGGGGGGTGTCACTGAAGCTTTCTTT. The rearrangement links TRBV6-5 to TRBJ1-1; perhaps TRBD1 as D (5 bases). V lost 0 bases, J lost 4 bases, and 9 bases lay in between. The CDR3 sequence is 14 residues long. Germline V gives CDR1 MNHEY, CDR2 SVGAGI.

The J gene is TRBJ1-6, the V gene TRBV6-5; 7 nucleotides match TRBD1. CDR1 is MNHEY and CDR2 is SVGAGI in the germline V gene. V was clipped by 6 bases and J by 9 bases; unmatched bases: 11. This CDR3 has 15 residues. DNA of the CDR3: TGTGCCAGCAGCATATACGGAAGGGGGCTTTCACCCCTCCACTTT. Its translation: CASSIYGRGLSPLHF.

This chain links TRBV15 with TRBJ1-5; D gene ambiguous. The germline CDR1 and CDR2 sequences are LNHNV and YYDKDF (reference sequence). CDR3 length equals 12 residues. V was pared by 2 bases and J by 7 bases, with 6 bases between. CDR3 coding DNA: TGTGCCACCAGCAGACTAGGACAGCCCCAGCATTTT. It yields the protein CATSRLGQPQHF. Together with reference TRBV15 and TRBJ1-5, the CDR3 gives the full variable domain: DAMVIQNPRYQVTQFGKPVTLSCSQTLNHNVMYWYQQKSSQAPKLLFHYYDKDFNNEADTPDNFQSRRPNTSFCFLDIRSPGLGDTAMYLCATSRLGQPQHFGDGTRLSIL.

This clone was seen a handful of times. The J gene is TRBJ1-5, the V gene TRBV6-1; D is unclear. The CDR3 is 14 residues long. The ends were cut back, 2 bases at V and 5 bases at J, with 10 bases in the middle. Germline CDR1 reads MNHNS; CDR2 reads SASEGT. CDR3 region: CASSELPFDQPQHF. DNA of the CDR3: TGTGCCAGCAGTGAACTCCCTTTCGATCAGCCCCAGCATTTT.

The chain joins TRBV5-1 to TRBJ2-3; D possibly uses TRBD1 or TRBD2 (6 bases each). The germline V gene encodes CDR1 SGHRS and CDR2 YFSETQ. Trimming took off 4 bases at V and 4 bases at J, with 22 bases between the two ends. The CDR3 runs to 17 residues. This CDR3 is CASSPGSGTTGADTQYF. CDR3 nucleotide sequence: TGCGCCAGCAGCCCTGGCTCCGGGACAACGGGGGCAGATACGCAGTATTTT. The whole variable domain, remainder taken from reference TRBV5-1 and TRBJ2-3, is KAGVTQTPRYLIKTRGQQVTLSCSPISGHRSVSWYQQTPGQGLQFLFEYFSETQRNKGNFPGRFSGRQFSNSRSEMNVSTLELGDSALYLCASSPGSGTTGADTQYFGPGTRLTVL.

The V call is TRBV10-3, the J call TRBJ2-7, with a weak D call TRBD2 (6 bases). Germline lookup yields CDR1 ENHRY and CDR2 SYGVKD. This CDR3 is 14 amino acids long. Trimming removed 5 bases at V and 3 bases at J, with 14 bases between. The DNA for the CDR3 is TGTGCCATCAGTCCCGGGACTCTCGGCTACGAGCAGTACTTC. As protein: CAISPGTLGYEQYF.

The V and J genes are TRBV7-9 and TRBJ2-7, with a possible D match to TRBD1 (6 bases). This CDR3 is built from 15 residues. Trimming left V 2 bases short and J 6 bases short, with 17 bases between. Germline assignment: CDR1 SEHNR and CDR2 FQNEAQ (reference sequence). CDR3 region: CASSLRRGSQGEQYF. The CDR3 bases are TGTGCCAGCAGCTTACGCAGGGGTTCGCAAGGCGAGCAGTACTTC.

V gene TRBV19 combines with J gene TRBJ1-4, with a possible D match to TRBD1 (5 bases). The germline CDR1 and CDR2 sequences are LNHDA and SQIVND (reference sequence). The ends were cut back, 3 bases at V and 7 bases at J, with 9 bases in the middle. CDR3 length equals 13 residues. The chain's CDR3 is CASSMAQAEKLFF. Written as DNA, the CDR3 is TGTGCCAGTAGTATGGCACAGGCTGAAAAACTGTTTTTT.

The chain employs TRBV4-1 and TRBJ1-2; D is undetermined. Per germline, CDR1 MGHRA and CDR2 YSYEKL. Trimming pared 1 base from V and 8 bases from J, leaving 14 bases between. The CDR3 extends over 14 amino acids. The CDR3 is CASSQVPDLGGYTF. The CDR3 bases are TGCGCCAGCAGCCAAGTGCCGGATTTAGGGGGCTACACCTTC.

The chain has TRBV5-6 and TRBJ2-1; TRBD2 matches 15 bases. Germline V gives CDR1 SGHDT, CDR2 YYEEEE. CDR3 length: 17 residues. Trimming removed 2 bases from V and 4 bases from J; junction bases left unmatched: 4. This CDR3 reads CASSFWTSGREYNEQFF. CDR3 DNA: TGTGCCAGCAGCTTTTGGACTAGCGGGAGGGAATACAATGAGCAGTTCTTC.